The 23 T cell receptor beta chains below come from one sample, sequenced in a study of shared clonotypes between healthy human individuals. Some clones are missing from TCRdb's copy, which holds only in-frame ones; the method was immunoSEQ multiplex PCR. The sample records about 480,000 clones, about four fifths being singletons. Sequenced material: PBMCs. Source of these receptors: a woman in her forties in good health. Some clones in this sample may be carry-over from other donors' samples.

This rearrangement joins TRBV7-9 to TRBJ2-1; the D is unclear. The length of the CDR3 is 15 residues. From germline, CDR1 is SEHNR and CDR2 FQNEAQ (reference sequence). V shed 1 base and J shed 5 bases, with 12 bases lying between them. The CDR3 DNA reads TGTGCCAGCAGCTTAGTGAGGTCGTCAGACAATGAGCAGTTCTTC. It specifies CASSLVRSSDNEQFF.

This clone turned up a few times. This rearrangement joins TRBV4-2 to TRBJ2-2; D is possibly TRBD1 (5 bases). This CDR3 comprises 14 residues. Between the trimmed V and J ends, which lost 5 bases and 0 bases, there was a span of 7 bases. From germline, CDR1 is LGHNA and CDR2 YNFKEQ. The CDR3 reads CASSAGPNTGELFF. For the CDR3, the DNA is TGTGCCAGCAGCGCAGGGCCGAACACCGGGGAGCTGTTTTTT.

This chain joins TRBV5-1 and TRBJ1-2; 9 bases match TRBD1. The CDR3 spans 15 residues. V was clipped by 2 bases and J by 0 bases; unmatched bases: 2. The germline gives CDR1 SGHRS, CDR2 YFSETQ. DNA for the CDR3: TGCGCCAGCAGCTTCGGGACAGGGACTAACTATGGCTACACCTTC. It translates to CASSFGTGTNYGYTF. The whole variable domain, filled in from reference TRBV5-1 and TRBJ1-2, reads KAGVTQTPRYLIKTRGQQVTLSCSPISGHRSVSWYQQTPGQGLQFLFEYFSETQRNKGNFPGRFSGRQFSNSRSEMNVSTLELGDSALYLCASSFGTGTNYGYTFGSGTRLTVV.

This clone turned up a few times. The CDR3 sequence is CASSQLPSLPGREGKNIQYF. The CDR3 nucleotides are TGCGCCAGCAGCCAACTCCCCTCCCTCCCGGGTCGGGAGGGCAAAAACATTCAGTACTTC. This chain connects TRBV4-1 to TRBJ2-4, with 8 bases lining up with TRBD2. The CDR3 is 20 amino acids. V gave up 2 bases and J gave up 3 bases; unmatched junction bases: 18. In germline, CDR1 is MGHRA, CDR2 YSYEKL.

The V gene is TRBV11-3, the J gene TRBJ2-7; D ambiguous. The germline V and J ends were trimmed by 2 bases and 3 bases, with 8 bases remaining between them. Per the germline V gene, CDR1 is SGHNT and CDR2 is YENEEA. The CDR3 consists of 13 residues. The CDR3 is CASSLLAFYEQYF. The CDR3 nucleotides are TGTGCCAGCAGCTTACTGGCCTTCTACGAGCAGTACTTC.

The table lists this clone with a count of one. The chain combines TRBV10-1 with TRBJ2-1; a possible D gene is TRBD1 (5 bases). The CDR3 runs 13 residues. Per germline, CDR1 WNHNN and CDR2 SYGVQD (reference sequence). V lost 0 bases and J 8 bases, leaving 8 bases between the germline ends. The CDR3 protein is CASSESWGHEQFF. The CDR3 DNA is TGCGCCAGCAGTGAGTCGTGGGGCCATGAGCAGTTCTTC.

The rearrangement joins TRBV18 to TRBJ2-3; D is possibly TRBD2 (6 bases). V lost 2 bases to trimming and J lost 5 bases, with 8 bases between them. The germline gives CDR1 KGHSH, CDR2 LQKENI. This CDR3 is built from 13 residues. The CDR3 loop reads CASSPRTKDTQYF. The CDR3 nucleotides are TGTGCCAGCTCACCAAGGACTAAAGATACGCAGTATTTT.

V and J are TRBV11-2 and TRBJ2-3; TRBD2 matches 9 bases. The V gene end was trimmed by 1 base and the J gene end by 5 bases; junction bases not matched to a gene: 4. The V gene's germline CDR1 is SGHAT and CDR2 FQNNGV. The CDR3 totals 15 residues. CDR3 coding DNA: TGTGCCAGCAGCTTAGTTCTAGCGGGGTTAGATACGCAGTATTTT. Translated: CASSLVLAGLDTQYF.

This chain uses TRBV20-1 with TRBJ2-5; no reliable D call. Trimming shortened V by 5 bases and J by 5 bases, and 9 bases separated the two germline ends. The CDR3 extends over 11 amino acids. Germline V gives CDR1 DFQATT, CDR2 SNEGSKA (reference sequence). The CDR3 DNA reads TGCAGTGCTCAGATTGGGGAGACCCAGTACTTC. Protein: CSAQIGETQYF.

The V and J genes are TRBV27 and TRBJ1-5; D is ambiguous. V was cut by 4 bases and J by 0 bases, with 7 bases left in between. From germline, CDR1 is MNHEY and CDR2 SMNVEV (reference sequence). The CDR3 length is 14 residues. Here the CDR3 DNA reads TGTGCCAGCAGTTGGAAGGTTAGCAATCAGCCCCAGCATTTT. Encoded protein: CASSWKVSNQPQHF.

This chain joins TRBV7-2 and TRBJ2-2, with 7 nucleotides matching TRBD2. The junction had 17 bases not matched to a gene; V was cut back by 6 bases and J by 4 bases. Per germline, CDR1 SGHTA and CDR2 FQGNSA. The CDR3 is 18 residues long. The CDR3 loop is CASSQGPAWREFTGELFF. CDR3 coding DNA: TGTGCCAGCAGTCAGGGCCCAGCCTGGCGGGAGTTCACCGGGGAGCTGTTTTTT. Full variable domain (missing parts from reference TRBV7-2 and TRBJ2-2): GAGVSQSPSNKVTEKGKDVELRCDPISGHTALYWYRQSLGQGLEFLIYFQGNSAPDKSGLPSDRFSAERTGGSVSTLTIQRTQQEDSAVYLCASSQGPAWREFTGELFFGEGSRLTVL.

The rearrangement joins TRBV29-1 to TRBJ2-3; TRBD1 agrees at 8 bases. The CDR3 covers 15 residues. From germline, CDR1 is SQVTM and CDR2 ANQGSEA. V shed 1 base, J shed 5 bases, and the junction held 8 bases outside the gene matches. The CDR3: CSVEAPDRAGDTQYF. CDR3 in DNA: TGCAGCGTTGAAGCCCCGGACAGGGCTGGAGATACGCAGTATTTT.

V is TRBV28 and J is TRBJ2-6; D not resolved. With 1 base removed from V and 1 base from J, the gap between germline ends came to 2 bases. The germline CDR1 and CDR2 sequences are MDHEN and SYDVKM. The CDR3 loop spans 14 amino acids. CDR3 region: CASSLLSGANVLTF. In DNA form, the CDR3 reads TGTGCCAGCAGTTTATTATCTGGGGCCAACGTCCTGACTTTC.

The rearrangement links TRBV10-2 to TRBJ2-1; D unclear. CDR3 length: 14 residues. The V and J ends lost 7 bases and 7 bases respectively, with 17 bases between them. Germline-derived CDR1 and CDR2 are WSHSY and SAAADI. The CDR3 is CASTPASPGNEQFF. DNA for the CDR3: TGCGCCAGCACCCCGGCCTCCCCCGGGAATGAGCAGTTCTTC.

The chain joins TRBV10-3 to TRBJ2-3; TRBD2 aligns across 16 bases. J lost 5 bases, V lost 9 bases, and 2 bases had no gene match. Germline V CDR1 and CDR2: ENHRY, SYGVKD. The length of the CDR3 is 14 residues. Written as DNA, the CDR3 is TGTGCCATGGGGACTAGCGGGAGGGAAGATACGCAGTATTTT. This gives the protein CAMGTSGREDTQYF.

The chain carries TRBV21-1 and TRBJ1-1; TRBD1, the table's D call, lacks a check against the DNA. TRBV21-1 is listed as a pseudogene. The CDR3 has 14 amino acids. In DNA, the CDR3 is TGTGCCAGCAGCAACAGGGGTGGGCCCACTGAAGCTTTCTTT. Its protein product is CASSNRGGPTEAFF.

V and J are TRBV9 and TRBJ2-7, with 8 bases lining up with TRBD1. Trimming at V came to 4 bases and at J to 3 bases, leaving 9 bases not matched to a gene. The CDR3 runs to 15 residues. The germline CDR1 and CDR2 sequences are SGDLS and YYNGEE. This CDR3 reads CASSLTGQAYYEQYF. The CDR3 DNA follows: TGTGCCAGCAGCCTGACGGGACAGGCCTACTACGAGCAGTACTTC.

The chain joins TRBV5-1 to TRBJ2-1, with TRBD1 matching over 9 bases. The CDR3 length is 23 residues. The trim removed 0 bases at V and 0 bases at J, leaving 22 bases unmatched. Germline V gives CDR1 SGHRS, CDR2 YFSETQ. The CDR3 loop is CASSLDYSDRDRVPLSSYNEQFF. CDR3 sequence (DNA): TGCGCCAGCAGCTTGGATTACTCGGACCGGGACAGGGTCCCACTAAGCTCCTACAATGAGCAGTTCTTC. Using reference TRBV5-1 and TRBJ2-1 for the parts outside the CDR3, the full variable domain is KAGVTQTPRYLIKTRGQQVTLSCSPISGHRSVSWYQQTPGQGLQFLFEYFSETQRNKGNFPGRFSGRQFSNSRSEMNVSTLELGDSALYLCASSLDYSDRDRVPLSSYNEQFFGPGTRLTVL.

This clone was seen a single time. The rearrangement joins TRBV10-3 to TRBJ2-7; D may be TRBD2 (6 bases). The CDR3 extends over 13 amino acids. The germline gives CDR1 ENHRY, CDR2 SYGVKD. V lost 0 bases and J lost 7, with 10 bases in between. CDR3 nucleotides: TGTGCCATCAGTGAGTCCATGGCGGGGGAGCAGTACTTC. It codes for CAISESMAGEQYF.

The rearrangement joins TRBV27 to TRBJ2-1; D ambiguous. CDR1 and CDR2 (germline): MNHEY, SMNVEV (reference sequence). The CDR3 contains 15 residues. V dropped 0 bases and J dropped 8 bases, with 14 bases sitting between them. The CDR3 coding sequence is TGTGCCAGCAGTTTATCCTCAGCGTTGAAGGATGAGCAGTTCTTC. Translating it yields CASSLSSALKDEQFF.

J is TRBJ2-1 and V is TRBV27; 11 nucleotides agree with TRBD2. The CDR3 consists of 17 residues. J lost 3 bases, V lost 4 bases, and 8 bases had no gene match. The germline CDR1 and CDR2 sequences are MNHEY and SMNVEV (reference sequence). The CDR3 bases are TGTGCCAGCAGTTCTAGCGGGAGGACCCCTGGCTACAATGAGCAGTTCTTC. Amino acids: CASSSSGRTPGYNEQFF.

V and J are TRBV7-6 and TRBJ1-4, with D perhaps TRBD1 (6 bases). From germline, CDR1 is SGHVS and CDR2 FNYEAQ. This CDR3 is 14 amino acids long. Trimming pared 4 bases from V and 4 bases from J, leaving 10 bases between. Here the CDR3 reads CASSSGTNNEKLFF. CDR3 coding DNA: TGTGCCAGCAGCTCCGGGACAAATAATGAAAAACTGTTTTTT.

The chain combines TRBV2 with TRBJ2-3, with 9 bases matching TRBD1. The CDR3 covers 13 residues. Germline V gene data show CDR1 as SNHLY and CDR2 as FYNNEI. V shed 7 bases, J shed 6 bases, and the junction held 5 bases outside the gene matches. For the CDR3, the DNA is TGTGCCAGCAACAGGGGGCAAGGGGATACGCAGTATTTT. It encodes CASNRGQGDTQYF.